The next 23 T cell receptor beta chains were all read from a single sample in a study of regulatory T cells in long-lasting Graves disease. The time point is: newly diagnosed GD, antithyroid drugs for less than 3 months. RNA extracted from PBMCs served as the sequencing template. iRepertoire HTBI primers and Arm-PCR of CDR3 regions built TCR beta libraries. TCRdb reprocessed the multiplex PCR reads with MiXCR, giving one entry per CDR3 protein. Of roughly 500,000 distinct CDR3 sequences listed, 14% were seen once; the top ten hold more than 15%. Separately, the same data were catalogued under a study of T cells in Graves' hyperthyroidism and ophthalmopathy.

The source was peripheral blood mononuclear cells (PBMCs), collected at new diagnosis, from a patient treated with antithyroid drugs. Every receptor here comes from a woman aged 50 to 65 with Graves disease.

In its sample, this clonotype was seen a few times. The rearrangement uses TRBV7-8 and TRBJ1-2, with D possibly being TRBD1 (6 bases). CDR3 size: 14 residues. Trimming took 1 base from V and 6 from J, leaving 12 bases between them. CDR1 is SGHVS, CDR2 FQNEAQ, per germline. DNA for the CDR3: TGTGCCAGCAGCTTAGTTGTGGGGGCGCATGGCTACACCTTC. It encodes CASSLVVGAHGYTF. Full variable domain (remainder filled in from reference TRBV7-8 and TRBJ1-2): GAGVSQSPRYKVAKRGQDVALRCDPISGHVSLFWYQQALGQGPEFLTYFQNEAQLDKSGLPSDRFFAERPEGSVSTLKIQRTQQEDSAVYLCASSLVVGAHGYTFGSGTRLTVV.

This clonotype was found a few times. The chain is built from TRBV5-1 and TRBJ2-1; perhaps TRBD1 as D (6 bases). V lost 1 base and J lost 2, with 13 bases in between. Germline V lookup: CDR1 SGHRS, CDR2 YFSETQ. CDR3 size: 16 residues. CDR3 region: CASSLFGGNTYNEQFF. Here the CDR3 DNA reads TGCGCCAGCAGCTTGTTTGGGGGCAACACCTACAATGAGCAGTTCTTC.

This clonotype was seen repeatedly, ten times or more. The chain links TRBV28 to TRBJ2-5; 8 positions match TRBD1. Germline V lookup: CDR1 MDHEN, CDR2 SYDVKM. The CDR3 is 12 residues long. Trimming removed 7 bases from V and 4 bases from J; junction bases left unmatched: 2. Here the CDR3 DNA reads TGTGCCAGCAATGGACAGGGAGAGACCCAGTACTTC. It codes for CASNGQGETQYF.

There are a few counts of this clonotype. The chain carries TRBV5-6 and TRBJ2-3; D tentatively reads TRBD1 or TRBD2 (6 bases each). The germline V gene encodes CDR1 SGHDT and CDR2 YYEEEE. Between the trimmed V and J ends, which lost 0 bases and 5 bases, there was a span of 16 bases. The CDR3 sequence is 16 residues long. CDR3 sequence reads: CASSLGWSGAGDTQYF. CDR3 in DNA: TGTGCCAGCAGCTTGGGGTGGTCGGGGGCGGGAGATACGCAGTATTTT.

This clonotype was detected many times. The chain combines TRBV6-1 with TRBJ1-4, with TRBD1 identical over 7 bases. The CDR3 spans 14 residues. Germline assignment: CDR1 MNHNS and CDR2 SASEGT. The trim removed 6 bases at V and 11 bases at J, leaving 12 bases unmatched. The CDR3 here is CASSPDRVVDKLFF. The CDR3 DNA reads TGTGCCAGCAGCCCCGACAGGGTGGTGGACAAACTGTTTTTT.

This clonotype was found many times. The chain employs TRBV7-9 and TRBJ1-1; D gene uncertain. Germline-derived CDR1 and CDR2 are SEHNR and FQNEAQ (reference sequence). This CDR3 comprises 16 residues. The V end was cut by 7 bases, the J end by 2 bases, with 20 bases between. The CDR3 loop reads CASTLLPGPYNTEAFF. The CDR3, as DNA: TGTGCCAGCACACTACTTCCGGGCCCCTACAACACTGAAGCTTTCTTT.

V gene TRBV20-1 combines with J gene TRBJ1-5, with 8 bases that match TRBD1. The CDR3 extends over 18 amino acids. The germline gives CDR1 DFQATT, CDR2 SNEGSKA (reference sequence). V gave up 2 bases and J gave up 6 bases; unmatched junction bases: 18. The CDR3 DNA reads as TGCAGTGCTAGACCCCCCGGGACAGGAGCAATAGGATCTCAGCCCCAGCATTTT. Translated, it gives CSARPPGTGAIGSQPQHF.

This clonotype was found a few times. This chain joins TRBV29-1 and TRBJ1-4, with D perhaps matching TRBD1 (6 bases). CDR1 SQVTM and CDR2 ANQGSEA come from the germline V gene. The CDR3 covers 15 residues. V dropped 5 bases and J dropped 7 bases, with 20 bases sitting between them. CDR3 in amino acids: CSVTSPGGSSEKLFF. The CDR3 region has the DNA TGCAGCGTTACTAGCCCGGGGGGCTCGAGTGAAAAACTGTTTTTT.

The chain has TRBV18 and TRBJ2-3, with D perhaps TRBD1 (5 bases). The CDR3 sequence is 15 residues long. The V end was cut by 2 bases, the J end by 2 bases, with 11 bases between. Germline CDR1 is KGHSH and CDR2 is LQKENI. The CDR3 loop reads CASSPSQEPTDTQYF. The DNA for the CDR3 is TGTGCCAGCTCACCATCACAGGAGCCCACAGATACGCAGTATTTT.

Ten or more counts support this clonotype. The V gene is TRBV5-1, the J gene TRBJ2-5; TRBD2 agrees at 16 bases. V was pared by 0 bases and J by 6 bases, with 8 bases of the junction left unmatched. This CDR3 spans 18 amino acids. CDR1 is SGHRS and CDR2 is YFSETQ in the germline V gene. The CDR3 loop is CASSLDGTSGRAVKTQYF. CDR3 nucleotide sequence: TGCGCCAGCAGCTTGGATGGGACTAGCGGGAGGGCCGTTAAGACCCAGTACTTC.

The table lists this clonotype with many counts. The chain is built from TRBV6-1 and TRBJ2-5; D is possibly TRBD2 (5 bases). Germline values: CDR1 MNHNS, CDR2 SASEGT. Trimming took off 7 bases at V and 5 bases at J, with 17 bases between the two ends. The CDR3 consists of 14 residues. CDR3 sequence: CASTEPTRGETQYF. The CDR3 DNA reads as TGTGCCAGCACCGAGCCTACACGAGGGGAGACCCAGTACTTC.

The rearrangement uses TRBV28 and TRBJ1-1, with TRBD1 as a possible D gene (5 bases). V lost 6 bases, J lost 11 bases, and 16 bases lay in between. The CDR3 runs 12 residues. CDR1 is MDHEN, CDR2 SYDVKM, per germline. The CDR3: CASSKVGRRAFF. The CDR3 bases are TGTGCCAGCAGCAAAGTGGGGCGCCGGGCTTTCTTT.

The chain employs TRBV18 and TRBJ2-3, with D possibly TRBD1 on 5 matching bases. CDR1 is KGHSH and CDR2 is LQKENI in the germline V gene. The CDR3 is 15 amino acids. V lost 3 bases and J lost 1, with 11 bases in between. The CDR3 here is CASSPSGKGTDTQYF. CDR3 DNA sequence: TGTGCCAGCTCACCTTCAGGGAAGGGCACAGATACGCAGTATTTT.

This clonotype was detected a few times. The V call is TRBV6-2 or TRBV6-3, the J call TRBJ2-3; 8 bases map to TRBD1. V shed 6 bases and J 2 bases; nucleotides not matched to a gene: 10. The CDR3 covers 16 residues. Per germline, CDR1 MNHEY and CDR2 SVGEGT. CDR3 protein: CASSQAPGQVTDTQYF. CDR3 sequence (DNA): TGTGCCAGCAGCCAGGCCCCGGGACAGGTCACAGATACGCAGTATTTT.

This clonotype was recorded many times. The chain uses TRBV6-1 and TRBJ1-1; D perhaps matches TRBD1 (6 bases). Deletions cut 5 bases from V and 5 bases from J, with 18 bases between. The CDR3 has 15 amino acids. Germline V lookup: CDR1 MNHNS, CDR2 SASEGT. The CDR3 reads CASSTNRAYETEAFF. The CDR3, as DNA: TGTGCCAGCAGTACCAACAGGGCCTACGAAACTGAAGCTTTCTTT.

Points on this clonotype: A read error is possible here, since a much larger clone lies one base away. The chain has TRBV5-1 and TRBJ2-1, with 12 positions matching TRBD2. The length of the CDR3 is 21 residues. In germline, CDR1 is SGHRS, CDR2 YFSETQ. Here the CDR3 reads CASSLGRKTSGSTGSYNGQFF. The DNA of the CDR3 is TGCGCCAGCAGCTTGGGGCGTAAGACTAGCGGGAGTACCGGCTCCTACAATGGGCAGTTCTTC.

This chain connects TRBV19 to TRBJ2-5; the match to TRBD2 covers 9 bases. There are 15 residues in the CDR3. Looked up from germline, CDR1 is LNHDA and CDR2 is SQIVND (reference sequence). Trimming cost V 3 bases and J 2 bases; bases outside gene matches: 4. The CDR3 sequence is CASSITSGHQETQYF. CDR3 in DNA: TGTGCCAGTAGTATCACTAGCGGGCATCAAGAGACCCAGTACTTC.

The chain recombines TRBV27 with TRBJ2-7; TRBD2 matches at 11 bases. CDR3 size: 16 residues. V was clipped by 5 bases and J by 4 bases; unmatched bases: 10. Per the germline V gene, CDR1 is MNHEY and CDR2 is SMNVEV (reference sequence). This chain's CDR3 is CASSAGGTSGRYEQYF. For the CDR3, the DNA is TGTGCCAGCAGTGCCGGAGGGACTAGCGGCCGTTACGAGCAGTACTTC.

This clonotype was found many times. V gene TRBV10-1 combines with J gene TRBJ2-1; D ambiguous. V dropped 0 bases and J dropped 8 bases, with 11 bases sitting between them. CDR1 is WNHNN and CDR2 is SYGVQD in the germline V gene (reference sequence). This CDR3 is 14 amino acids long. The CDR3 sequence: CASSESGSRDEQFF. As DNA, the CDR3 is TGCGCCAGCAGTGAGTCGGGCAGTAGGGATGAGCAGTTCTTC.

As regards this clonotype: This CDR3 is missing its conserved last phenylalanine or tryptophan, likely due to a read error. DNA of the CDR3: TGTGCCAGCAGCCCTATGGGACAGAACTATGGCTACACCTCC. It yields the protein CASSPMGQNYGYTS. The chain has TRBV2 and TRBJ1-2, with 7 bases identical to TRBD1. With V trimmed by 6 bases and J by 2 bases, 6 bases remained unmatched. CDR3 length: 14 amino acids. Germline V gene sequence: CDR1 SNHLY, CDR2 FYNNEI.

The gene calls are TRBV20-1 and TRBJ2-7; 7 bases agree with TRBD2. Germline V gene sequence: CDR1 DFQATT, CDR2 SNEGSKA (reference sequence). The CDR3 is 14 residues long. Losses at the gene ends were 6 bases for V and 0 bases for J; bases not matched to a gene: 8. CDR3 in DNA: TGCAGTGCCACTCAGCGGGGAACCTCCTACGAGCAGTACTTC. This encodes CSATQRGTSYEQYF.

This clonotype appeared many times. CDR3 sequence: CASSLRTYEQYF. CDR3 DNA: TGTGCCAGCAGCCTCCGGACCTACGAGCAGTACTTC. The chain carries TRBV3-1 and TRBJ2-7, with D unresolved. Germline V gene lookup returns CDR1 LGHDT and CDR2 YNNKEL (reference sequence). The CDR3 loop spans 12 amino acids. V lost 4 bases and J lost 2, with 6 bases in between.

This clonotype occurred many times. V gene TRBV12-3 or TRBV12-4 combines with J gene TRBJ1-1, with 9 bases that match TRBD1. With 6 bases clipped from V and 2 bases from J, the junction kept 25 bases outside the gene matches. CDR3 length: 21 residues. In nucleotides, the CDR3 is TGTGCCAGCAGGCCTAGGGGACAGGGACTCTCCTCCCCCGTGGTTAACACTGAAGCTTTCTTT. Protein product: CASRPRGQGLSSPVVNTEAFF.